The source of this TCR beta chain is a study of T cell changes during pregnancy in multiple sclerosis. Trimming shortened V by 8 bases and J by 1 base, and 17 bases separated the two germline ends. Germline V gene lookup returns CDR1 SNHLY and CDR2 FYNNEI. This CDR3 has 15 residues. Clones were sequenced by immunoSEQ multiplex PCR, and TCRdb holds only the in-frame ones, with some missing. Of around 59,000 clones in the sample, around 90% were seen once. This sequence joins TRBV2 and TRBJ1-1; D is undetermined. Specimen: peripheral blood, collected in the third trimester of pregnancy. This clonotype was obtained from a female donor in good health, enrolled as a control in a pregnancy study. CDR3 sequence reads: CASGSADAQNTEAFF. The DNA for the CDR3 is TGTGCCAGCGGCAGCGCCGATGCCCAGAACACTGAAGCTTTCTTT.